The T cell receptor (beta chain) described here comes from a study of technical replicates of blood from a few donors. Produced via immunoSEQ multiplex PCR; TCRdb's table is partial and in-frame only. The sample records around 70,000 clones, roughly 94% being singletons. Germline CDR1 reads SGHDT; CDR2 reads YYEEEE. The CDR3 is 16 residues long. J lost 0 bases, V lost 0 bases, and 4 bases had no gene match. The source is a human donor in good health. The rearrangement links TRBV5-6 to TRBJ2-7; 9 nucleotides match TRBD1. The sequenced sample was T cells isolated from PBMCs. In nucleotides, the CDR3 is TGTGCCAGCAGCTTGGTCGGGACAGGGAGCTCCTACGAGCAGTACTTC. Its protein is CASSLVGTGSSYEQYF.